Sequencing of this T cell receptor (beta chain) was carried out in a study of T-cell memory formation after mild COVID-19. Study results and limitations: Of the contracting clones, CD4+ ones lay mainly in CM and EM, and CD8+ ones in EMRA.

MiXCR, run by TCRdb on the 5' RACE reads, gives a single entry per CDR3 protein. The table lists 55,000 to 70,000 distinct CDR3 sequences, roughly 26% of them singletons, with roughly 41% in the top ten. This clonotype was counted only a few times. The antigen remains undetermined. V lost 3 bases, J lost 7 bases, and 19 bases lay in between. There are 15 residues in the CDR3. The germline gives CDR1 MNHEY, CDR2 SMNVEV (reference sequence). The TCR comes from a man between 18 and 35 years old who had mild COVID-19 (a few samples of this study predate the infection). Cell type and time point are not known. Sequenced sample: PBMCs or a T cell subset sorted from them (not recorded which). The V gene is TRBV27, the J gene TRBJ2-7; D could derive from TRBD1 or TRBD2 (5 bases each). The CDR3: CASSFSGTLRVEQYF. CDR3 DNA sequence: TGTGCCAGCAGTTTCTCCGGGACCCTCCGGGTGGAGCAGTACTTC.